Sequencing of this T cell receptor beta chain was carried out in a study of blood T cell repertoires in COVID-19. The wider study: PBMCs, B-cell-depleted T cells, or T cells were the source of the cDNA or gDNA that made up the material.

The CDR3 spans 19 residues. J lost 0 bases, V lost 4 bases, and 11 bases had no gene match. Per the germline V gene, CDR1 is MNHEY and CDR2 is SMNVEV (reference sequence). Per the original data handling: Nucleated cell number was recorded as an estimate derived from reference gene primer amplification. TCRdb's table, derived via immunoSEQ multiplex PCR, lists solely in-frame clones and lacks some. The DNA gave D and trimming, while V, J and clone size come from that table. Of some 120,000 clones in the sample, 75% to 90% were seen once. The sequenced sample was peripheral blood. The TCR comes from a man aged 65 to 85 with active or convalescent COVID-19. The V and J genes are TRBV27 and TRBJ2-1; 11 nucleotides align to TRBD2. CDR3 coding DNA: TGTGCCAGCAGTTCGGTACTAGCGGGAGAGTTCGGCTCCTACAATGAGCAGTTCTTC. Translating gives CASSSVLAGEFGSYNEQFF.